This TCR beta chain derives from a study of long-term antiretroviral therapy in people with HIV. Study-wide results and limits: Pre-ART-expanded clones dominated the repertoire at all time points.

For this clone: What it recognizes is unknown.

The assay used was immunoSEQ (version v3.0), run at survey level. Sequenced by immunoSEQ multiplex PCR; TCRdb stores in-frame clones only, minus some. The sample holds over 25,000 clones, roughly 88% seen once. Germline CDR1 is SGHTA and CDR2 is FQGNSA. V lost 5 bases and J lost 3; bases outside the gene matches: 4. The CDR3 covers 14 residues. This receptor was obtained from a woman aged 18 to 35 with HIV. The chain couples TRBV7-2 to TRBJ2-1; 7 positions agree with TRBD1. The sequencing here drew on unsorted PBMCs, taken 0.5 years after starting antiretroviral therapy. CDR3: CASSRDRVYNEQFF. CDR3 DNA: TGTGCCAGCAGCCGAGACAGGGTCTACAATGAGCAGTTCTTC.